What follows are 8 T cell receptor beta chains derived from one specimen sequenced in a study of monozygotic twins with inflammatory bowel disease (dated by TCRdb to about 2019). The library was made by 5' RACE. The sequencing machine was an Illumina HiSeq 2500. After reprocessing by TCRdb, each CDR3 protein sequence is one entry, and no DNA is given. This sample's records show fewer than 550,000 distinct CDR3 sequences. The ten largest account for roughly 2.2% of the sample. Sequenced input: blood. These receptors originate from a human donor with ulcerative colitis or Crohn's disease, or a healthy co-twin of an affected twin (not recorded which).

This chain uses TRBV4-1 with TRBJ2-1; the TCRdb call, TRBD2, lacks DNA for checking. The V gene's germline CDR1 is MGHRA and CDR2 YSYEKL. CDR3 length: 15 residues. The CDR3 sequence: CASSQELAGDNEQFF.

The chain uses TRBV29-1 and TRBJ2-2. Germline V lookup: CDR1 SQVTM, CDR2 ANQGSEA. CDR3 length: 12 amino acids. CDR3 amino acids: CSWQANTGELFF.

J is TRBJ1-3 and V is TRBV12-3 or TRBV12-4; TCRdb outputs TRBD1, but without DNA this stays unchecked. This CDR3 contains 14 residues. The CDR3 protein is CASSPHGTPATIYF.

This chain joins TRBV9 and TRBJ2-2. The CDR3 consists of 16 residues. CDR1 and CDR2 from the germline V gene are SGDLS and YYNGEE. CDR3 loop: CASSVGGSPNTGELFF. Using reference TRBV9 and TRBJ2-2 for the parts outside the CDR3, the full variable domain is DSGVTQTPKHLITATGQRVTLRCSPRSGDLSVYWYQQSLDQGLQFLIQYYNGEERAKGNILERFSAQQFPDLHSELNLSSLELGDSALYFCASSVGGSPNTGELFFGEGSRLTVL.

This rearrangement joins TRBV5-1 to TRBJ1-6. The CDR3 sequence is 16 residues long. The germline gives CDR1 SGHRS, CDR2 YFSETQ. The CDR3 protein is CASSLDGVGNSSPLHF. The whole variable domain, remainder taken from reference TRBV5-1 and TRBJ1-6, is KAGVTQTPRYLIKTRGQQVTLSCSPISGHRSVSWYQQTPGQGLQFLFEYFSETQRNKGNFPGRFSGRQFSNSRSEMNVSTLELGDSALYLCASSLDGVGNSSPLHFGNGTRLTVT.

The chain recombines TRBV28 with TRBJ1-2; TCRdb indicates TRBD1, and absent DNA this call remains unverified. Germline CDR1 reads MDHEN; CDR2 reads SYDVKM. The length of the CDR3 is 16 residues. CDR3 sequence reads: CASSPGQSVGGYGYTF.

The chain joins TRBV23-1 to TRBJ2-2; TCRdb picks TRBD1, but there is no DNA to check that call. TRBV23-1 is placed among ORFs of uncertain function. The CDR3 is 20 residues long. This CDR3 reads CASSQSIRGPLTGNTGELFF.

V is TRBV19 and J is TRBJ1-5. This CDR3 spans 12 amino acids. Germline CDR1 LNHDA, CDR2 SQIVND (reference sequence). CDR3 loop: CATRTSNQPQHF. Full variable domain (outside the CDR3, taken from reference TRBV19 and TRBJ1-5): DGGITQSPKYLFRKEGQNVTLSCEQNLNHDAMYWYRQDPGQGLRLIYYSQIVNDFQKGDIAEGYSVSREKKESFPLTVTSAQKNPTAFYLCATRTSNQPQHFGDGTRLSIL.